The 30 T cell receptor beta chains below come from one sample, sequenced in a study of cytomegalovirus exposure and HLA in healthy donors. A multiplex PCR was run with 60 Vbeta primers and 13 Jbeta primers. Using immunoSEQ multiplex PCR, the repertoire was profiled, and TCRdb retains in-frame clones only, with some absent. In the table there are 100,000 to 150,000 clones, approximately 80% of which are singletons. Sequenced input: PBMCs. These receptor sequences come from a woman in her 40s in good health and CMV-seropositive.

The chain couples TRBV11-3 to TRBJ2-5; D is undetermined. V was trimmed by 5 bases and J by 0 bases, leaving 13 bases between them. CDR3 length: 15 amino acids. The germline V gene has CDR1 SGHNT and CDR2 YENEEA. In nucleotides, the CDR3 is TGTGCCAGCAGCATTTCGACTGGGTACCAAGAGACCCAGTACTTC. Translation gives CASSISTGYQETQYF.

The chain has TRBV6-5 and TRBJ2-7; D remains ambiguous. From germline, CDR1 is MNHEY and CDR2 SVGAGI. The V gene lost 0 bases and the J gene lost 2 bases, with 5 bases spanning the gap. The CDR3 length is 13 residues. CDR3 in amino acids: CASSYSPAYEQYF. The CDR3 bases are TGTGCCAGCAGTTACTCTCCAGCCTACGAGCAGTACTTC.

The chain links TRBV18 to TRBJ2-4; perhaps TRBD1 as D (6 bases). Trimming shortened V by 1 base and J by 0 bases, and 22 bases separated the two germline ends. Germline-derived CDR1 and CDR2 are KGHSH and LQKENI. CDR3 length: 20 amino acids. DNA for the CDR3: TGTGCCAGCTCACCACACCCCCCGGCAGGGGAGCGTTTAGCCAAAAACATTCAGTACTTC. Translated, it gives CASSPHPPAGERLAKNIQYF.

On this clone itself: The CDR3 end shows no conserved phenylalanine or tryptophan, and so a read error is likely. CDR3 protein: CASSDRFSDQPQHV. CDR3 nucleotide sequence: TGCGCCAGCAGTGACAGGTTTTCTGATCAGCCCCAGCATGTT. The rearrangement links TRBV10-2 to TRBJ1-5; D unresolved. V was shortened by 3 bases and J by 5 bases, with 11 bases between the two germline ends. This CDR3 spans 14 amino acids. Germline loops: CDR1 WSHSY, CDR2 SAAADI.

As for this clone: The sample holds other DNA sequences that translate to the same CDR3. The chain has TRBV18 and TRBJ2-7; the D gene is possibly TRBD2 (7 bases). This CDR3 has 13 residues. Deletions cut 3 bases from V and 6 bases from J, with 12 bases between. The germline V gene has CDR1 KGHSH and CDR2 LQKENI. CDR3 loop: CASSPLGGGEQYF. The DNA for the CDR3 is TGTGCCAGCTCACCTCTAGGGGGGGGCGAGCAGTACTTC.

The chain uses TRBV5-4 and TRBJ1-5; D possibly corresponds to TRBD1 (5 bases). Germline-derived CDR1 and CDR2 are SGHNT and YYREEE (reference sequence). The CDR3 has 16 residues. The ends were cut back, 7 bases at V and 0 bases at J, with 17 bases in the middle. The CDR3 DNA reads as TGTGCCAGCCCGGGGAGGGACGTGAATAGCAATCAGCCCCAGCATTTT. It codes for CASPGRDVNSNQPQHF.

This rearrangement joins TRBV4-1 to TRBJ1-3, with D unresolved. V was pared by 0 bases and J by 4 bases, with 4 bases between. CDR1 MGHRA and CDR2 YSYEKL come from the germline V gene. The CDR3 runs to 13 residues. DNA for the CDR3: TGCGCCAGCAGCCAAGATCGGGGAAACACCATATATTTT. Translating it yields CASSQDRGNTIYF.

CDR3 amino acids: CASSQRVDNTDTQYF. For the CDR3, the DNA is TGTGCCAGCAGTCAACGGGTGGACAACACAGATACGCAGTATTTT. The J gene is TRBJ2-3, the V gene TRBV14; a possible D gene is TRBD1 (5 bases). V was shortened by 6 bases and J by 2 bases, with 15 bases between the two germline ends. Germline assignment: CDR1 SGHDN and CDR2 FVKESK. The length of the CDR3 is 15 residues.

The V call is TRBV21-1, the J call TRBJ2-5; TRBD2, as called in the table, went unchecked against the DNA. TRBV21-1 is termed a pseudogene. This CDR3 has 16 amino acids. The CDR3: CASSKLTSGTPGEQYF. The CDR3 DNA reads TGTGCCAGCAGCAAGCTGACTAGCGGGACTCCGGGGGAGCAGTACTTC.

This clone turned up a few times. V is TRBV4-2 and J is TRBJ2-7, with 10 bases aligning to TRBD2. This CDR3 comprises 17 residues. The trim removed 4 bases at V and 3 bases at J, leaving 12 bases unmatched. The germline V gene has CDR1 LGHNA and CDR2 YNFKEQ. CDR3: CASSRVAGGREGYEQYF. In nucleotides, the CDR3 is TGTGCCAGCAGCCGAGTAGCGGGGGGCCGAGAGGGCTACGAGCAGTACTTC.

This rearrangement joins TRBV27 to TRBJ2-5; the D gene is possibly TRBD1 (5 bases). V dropped 4 bases and J dropped 2 bases, with 11 bases sitting between them. The germline CDR1 and CDR2 sequences are MNHEY and SMNVEV (reference sequence). CDR3 size: 14 residues. For the CDR3, the DNA is TGTGCCAGCAGTTCCCACAGGTTACAAGAGACCCAGTACTTC. As protein: CASSSHRLQETQYF.

The chain combines TRBV7-2 with TRBJ1-1; possible D gene TRBD1, 5 bases. V was shortened by 5 bases and J by 1 base, with 17 bases between the two germline ends. CDR3 size: 16 residues. Germline CDR1 is SGHTA and CDR2 is FQGNSA. CDR3 DNA sequence: TGTGCCAGCAGCCGGATTTTGGTAGGGGCGAACACTGAAGCTTTCTTT. Its translation is CASSRILVGANTEAFF.

The chain carries TRBV27 and TRBJ2-3; 8 nucleotides line up with TRBD1. Germline V CDR1 and CDR2: MNHEY, SMNVEV (reference sequence). This CDR3 comprises 15 residues. V lost 8 bases to trimming and J lost 4 bases; unmatched junction nucleotides: 11. The CDR3 DNA follows: TGTGCCAGCGGCAGGGGGCCAGAGGGAGCAGATACGCAGTATTTT. Protein product: CASGRGPEGADTQYF.

The chain joins TRBV7-2 to TRBJ1-2; weak D call: TRBD1 (6 bases). The CDR3 has 15 amino acids. V lost 5 bases and J lost 3, with 16 bases in between. Germline-derived CDR1 and CDR2 are SGHTA and FQGNSA. The CDR3 nucleotides read TGTGCCAGCAGCGCACTTACAGGGATTTACTATGGCTACACCTTC. This gives the protein CASSALTGIYYGYTF. Variable domain in full (rest from reference TRBV7-2 and TRBJ1-2): GAGVSQSPSNKVTEKGKDVELRCDPISGHTALYWYRQSLGQGLEFLIYFQGNSAPDKSGLPSDRFSAERTGGSVSTLTIQRTQQEDSAVYLCASSALTGIYYGYTFGSGTRLTVV.

This rearrangement joins TRBV5-1 to TRBJ2-7; TRBD2 aligns across 7 bases. CDR3 length: 15 amino acids. The V and J ends lost 3 bases and 9 bases, in that order; junction bases with no gene match: 15. The germline V gene encodes CDR1 SGHRS and CDR2 YFSETQ. The chain's CDR3 is CASSSRTSAVGRQYF. CDR3 coding DNA: TGCGCCAGCAGCTCCCGTACTAGCGCGGTCGGGAGGCAGTACTTC.

Note on this clone: Other DNA sequences in the same sample also yield this CDR3. The V gene is TRBV6-5, the J gene TRBJ2-7, with D uncertain. Germline V gene lookup returns CDR1 MNHEY and CDR2 SVGAGI. CDR3 length: 13 residues. V was cut by 8 bases and J by 5 bases, with 16 bases left in between. For the CDR3, the DNA is TGTGCCAGCCGTTTTCCAGGTTCTCACGAGCAGTACTTC. Its translation is CASRFPGSHEQYF.

The chain employs TRBV7-2 and TRBJ2-7; D gene ambiguous. Germline V gene lookup returns CDR1 SGHTA and CDR2 FQGNSA. The V and J ends lost 6 bases and 0 bases respectively, with 15 bases between them. This CDR3 comprises 15 residues. This CDR3 reads CASSRPRLSSYEQYF. CDR3 in DNA: TGTGCCAGCAGTAGACCCAGGTTAAGCTCCTACGAGCAGTACTTC.

J is TRBJ1-5 and V is TRBV6-5; perhaps TRBD1 as D (6 bases). Trimming left V 0 bases short and J 4 bases short, with 10 bases between. The CDR3 has 15 amino acids. Germline CDR1 and CDR2: MNHEY and SVGAGI. CDR3: CASSYSGQLNQPQHF. The CDR3 DNA follows: TGTGCCAGCAGTTACTCCGGACAGTTGAATCAGCCCCAGCATTTT.

A few counts support this clone. V usage is TRBV5-1 and J usage is TRBJ1-5; the D gene is possibly TRBD1 (6 bases). The CDR3 is made up of 15 amino acids. The germline V gene has CDR1 SGHRS and CDR2 YFSETQ. The germline V and J ends were trimmed by 2 bases and 7 bases, with 16 bases remaining between them. The CDR3 loop is CASSFSGQPEQPQHF. DNA of the CDR3: TGCGCCAGCAGCTTTTCCGGACAGCCGGAGCAGCCCCAGCATTTT.

V usage is TRBV19 and J usage is TRBJ2-3; tentatively, D is TRBD2 (5 bases). CDR1 is LNHDA, CDR2 SQIVND, per germline (reference sequence). The CDR3 extends over 13 amino acids. V shed 4 bases and J shed 4 bases, with 9 bases lying between them. The CDR3 nucleotides read TGTGCCAGTAGTACGTCCGGGGCAGATACGCAGTATTTT. Encoded protein: CASSTSGADTQYF.

The gene calls are TRBV6-5 and TRBJ1-1, with a weak D call TRBD1 (5 bases). Deletions cut 2 bases from V and 0 bases from J, with 13 bases between. The CDR3 is made up of 16 amino acids. Germline-derived CDR1 and CDR2 are MNHEY and SVGAGI. CDR3 nucleotides: TGTGCCAGCAGTTACACGTCGGGGGGGGTGAACACTGAAGCTTTCTTT. Its protein product is CASSYTSGGVNTEAFF.

CDR3 protein: CASSDRFTTNEKLFF. The DNA for the CDR3 is TGTGCCAGCAGTGACAGATTCACAACTAATGAAAAACTGTTTTTT. The gene calls are TRBV6-1 and TRBJ1-4; no firm D call. This CDR3 is 15 amino acids long. Germline assignment: CDR1 MNHNS and CDR2 SASEGT. V was pared by 3 bases and J by 0 bases, with 8 bases between.

V is TRBV2 and J is TRBJ2-4, with 9 bases fitting TRBD2. The CDR3 has 16 amino acids. Germline V gene lookup returns CDR1 SNHLY and CDR2 FYNNEI. The junction had 9 bases not matched to a gene; V was cut back by 3 bases and J by 6 bases. Here the CDR3 reads CASSEVRTSAGNIQYF. As DNA, the CDR3 is TGTGCCAGCAGTGAGGTTCGGACTAGCGCGGGAAACATTCAGTACTTC. The variable domain in full, with the rest retrieved from reference TRBV2 and TRBJ2-4, is EPEVTQTPSHQVTQMGQEVILRCVPISNHLYFYWYRQILGQKVEFLVSFYNNEISEKSEIFDDQFSVERPDGSNFTLKIRSTKLEDSAMYFCASSEVRTSAGNIQYFGAGTRLSVL.

The genes are TRBV30 and TRBJ2-7; D is undetermined. CDR1 is GTSNPN and CDR2 is SVGIG in the germline V gene (reference sequence). This CDR3 comprises 11 residues. Trimming pared 5 bases from V and 4 bases from J, leaving 9 bases between. CDR3 residues: CAWVSEYEQYF. CDR3 bases: TGTGCCTGGGTCAGCGAGTACGAGCAGTACTTC.

The chain uses TRBV7-2 and TRBJ1-6, with 7 positions matching TRBD1. Germline values: CDR1 SGHTA, CDR2 FQGNSA. The CDR3 covers 17 residues. The ends lost 5 bases at V and 0 bases at J; junction bases unmatched: 7. The CDR3, as DNA: TGTGCCAGCAGCGAAACAGGGGCCAGCTCCTATAATTCACCCCTCCACTTT. This gives the protein CASSETGASSYNSPLHF.

A few counts support this clone. The chain employs TRBV6-4 and TRBJ2-1; D perhaps matches TRBD2 (5 bases). V shed 0 bases and J shed 3 bases, with 21 bases lying between them. Germline V lookup: CDR1 MRHNA, CDR2 SNTAGT. The CDR3 loop spans 19 amino acids. DNA of the CDR3: TGTGCCAGCAGTGACTCGATTTATCCCCCTCGGACTGTCTACAATGAGCAGTTCTTC. Translated: CASSDSIYPPRTVYNEQFF.

This clone occurred a few times. The rearrangement joins TRBV18 to TRBJ2-7, with TRBD2 as a possible D gene (6 bases). In germline, CDR1 is KGHSH, CDR2 LQKENI. V lost 3 bases, J lost 4 bases, and 10 bases lay in between. This CDR3 region has 13 residues. DNA for the CDR3: TGTGCCAGCTCACCGGGGACTCTATACGAGCAGTACTTC. Residues: CASSPGTLYEQYF.

On this clone: This sample includes further DNA sequences coding for the same CDR3. As DNA, the CDR3 is TGTGCCAGCAGGACCAGCGGGAGGGGTGAGACCCAGTACTTC. This encodes CASRTSGRGETQYF. V gene TRBV7-9 combines with J gene TRBJ2-5, with 10 bases fitting TRBD2. V shed 6 bases and J 5 bases; nucleotides not matched to a gene: 6. CDR1 is SEHNR and CDR2 is FQNEAQ in the germline V gene (reference sequence). This CDR3 comprises 14 residues.

V and J are TRBV6-5 and TRBJ1-1; D call uncertain. CDR1 MNHEY and CDR2 SVGAGI come from the germline V gene. Trimming removed 5 bases at V and 1 base at J, with 11 bases between. The CDR3 has 14 residues. In DNA form, the CDR3 reads TGTGCCAGCAGTGACCAGACTGGGAACACTGAAGCTTTCTTT. It codes for CASSDQTGNTEAFF.

The chain combines TRBV5-4 with TRBJ2-7; D gene unclear. The ends were cut back, 4 bases at V and 6 bases at J, with 8 bases in the middle. This CDR3 is 11 amino acids long. The V gene's germline CDR1 is SGHNT and CDR2 YYREEE (reference sequence). This CDR3 reads CASSKETEQYF. The CDR3 DNA follows: TGTGCCAGCAGCAAGGAGACCGAGCAGTACTTC.